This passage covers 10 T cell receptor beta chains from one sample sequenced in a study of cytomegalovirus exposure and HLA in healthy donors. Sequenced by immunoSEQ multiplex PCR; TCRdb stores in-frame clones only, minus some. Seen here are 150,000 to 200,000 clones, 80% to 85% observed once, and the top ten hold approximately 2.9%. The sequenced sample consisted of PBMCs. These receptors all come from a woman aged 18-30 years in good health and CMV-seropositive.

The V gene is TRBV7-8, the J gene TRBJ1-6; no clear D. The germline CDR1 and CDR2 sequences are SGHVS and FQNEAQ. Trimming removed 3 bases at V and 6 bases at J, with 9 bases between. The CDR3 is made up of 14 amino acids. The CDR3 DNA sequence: TGTGCCAGCAGCTTTCGGGAGCCTAATTCACCCCTCCACTTT. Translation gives CASSFREPNSPLHF.

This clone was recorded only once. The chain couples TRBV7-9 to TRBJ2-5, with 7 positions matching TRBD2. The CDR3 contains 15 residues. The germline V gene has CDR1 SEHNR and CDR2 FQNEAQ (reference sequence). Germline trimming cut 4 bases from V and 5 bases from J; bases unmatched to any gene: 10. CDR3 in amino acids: CASSWGSGEGETQYF. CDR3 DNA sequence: TGTGCCAGCAGCTGGGGATCCGGGGAGGGGGAGACCCAGTACTTC.

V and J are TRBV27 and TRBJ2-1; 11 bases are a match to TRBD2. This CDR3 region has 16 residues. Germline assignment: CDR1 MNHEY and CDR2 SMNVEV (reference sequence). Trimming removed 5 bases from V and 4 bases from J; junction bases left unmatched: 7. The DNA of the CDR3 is TGTGCCAGCAGTCCGCCCACTAGCGGGGGATACAATGAGCAGTTCTTC. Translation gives CASSPPTSGGYNEQFF.

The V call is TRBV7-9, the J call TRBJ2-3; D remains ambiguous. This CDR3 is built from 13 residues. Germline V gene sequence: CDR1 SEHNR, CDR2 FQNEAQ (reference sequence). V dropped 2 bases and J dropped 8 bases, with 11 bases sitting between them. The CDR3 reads CASSLTPQSTQYF. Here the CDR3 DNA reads TGTGCCAGCAGCTTAACCCCACAGAGTACGCAGTATTTT.

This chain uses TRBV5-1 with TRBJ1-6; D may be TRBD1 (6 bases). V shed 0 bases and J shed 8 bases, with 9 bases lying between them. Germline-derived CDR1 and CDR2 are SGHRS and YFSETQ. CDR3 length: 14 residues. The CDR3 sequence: CASSLASGDSPLHF. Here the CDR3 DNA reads TGCGCCAGCAGCTTGGCCTCAGGGGATTCACCCCTCCACTTT.

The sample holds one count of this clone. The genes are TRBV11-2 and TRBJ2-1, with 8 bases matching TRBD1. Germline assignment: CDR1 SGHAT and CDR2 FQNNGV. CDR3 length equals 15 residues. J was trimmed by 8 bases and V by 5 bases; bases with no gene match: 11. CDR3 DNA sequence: TGTGCCAGCAGCGCCCAGGGGGCGAGGGGCGATGAGCAGTTCTTC. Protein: CASSAQGARGDEQFF.

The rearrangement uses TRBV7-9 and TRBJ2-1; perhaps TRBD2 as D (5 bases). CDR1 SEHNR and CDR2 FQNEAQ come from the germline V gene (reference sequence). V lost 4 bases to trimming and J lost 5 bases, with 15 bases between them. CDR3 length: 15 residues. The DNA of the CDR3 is TGTGCCAGCAGCTACCTGGAGGTCACCCACAATGAGCAGTTCTTC. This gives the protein CASSYLEVTHNEQFF.

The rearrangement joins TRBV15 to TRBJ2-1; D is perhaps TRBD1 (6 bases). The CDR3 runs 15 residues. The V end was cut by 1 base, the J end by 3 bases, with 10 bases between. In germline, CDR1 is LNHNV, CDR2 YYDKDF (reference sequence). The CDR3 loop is CATSRGQAGYNEQFF. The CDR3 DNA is TGTGCCACCAGCAGAGGACAGGCGGGCTACAATGAGCAGTTCTTC.

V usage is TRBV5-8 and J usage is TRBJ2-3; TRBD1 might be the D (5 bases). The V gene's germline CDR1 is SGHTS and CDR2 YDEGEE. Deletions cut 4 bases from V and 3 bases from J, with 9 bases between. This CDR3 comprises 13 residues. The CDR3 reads CASSPSGTDTQYF. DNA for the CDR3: TGTGCCAGCAGCCCGTCAGGGACAGATACGCAGTATTTT.

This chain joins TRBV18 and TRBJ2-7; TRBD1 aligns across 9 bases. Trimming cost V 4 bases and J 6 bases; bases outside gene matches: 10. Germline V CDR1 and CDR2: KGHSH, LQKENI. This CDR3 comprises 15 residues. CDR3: CASSRSPGTGTEQYF. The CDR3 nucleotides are TGTGCCAGCTCACGGTCACCCGGGACAGGGACCGAGCAGTACTTC.